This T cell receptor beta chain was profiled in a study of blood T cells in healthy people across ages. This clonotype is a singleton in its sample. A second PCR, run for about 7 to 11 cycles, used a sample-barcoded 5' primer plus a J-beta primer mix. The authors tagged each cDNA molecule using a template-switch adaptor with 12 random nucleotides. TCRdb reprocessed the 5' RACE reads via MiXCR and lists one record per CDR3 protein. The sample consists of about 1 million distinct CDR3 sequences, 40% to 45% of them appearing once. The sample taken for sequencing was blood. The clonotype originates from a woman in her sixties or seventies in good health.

CDR3 coding DNA: TGTGCCAGCAGCTTAGGATTAGCGGGAGGCACCACCGGGGAGCTGTTTTTT. Its translation: CASSLGLAGGTTGELFF. The chain is built from TRBV7-2 and TRBJ2-2; 10 nucleotides line up with TRBD2. After removal of 1 base from V and 4 bases from J, the junction contained 6 bases not matched to a gene. The CDR3 totals 17 residues. From germline, CDR1 is SGHTA and CDR2 FQGNSA.